The clone carrying this T cell receptor (beta chain) was counted once. V was pared by 6 bases and J by 9 bases, with 13 bases of the junction left unmatched. The germline V gene encodes CDR1 MNHNS and CDR2 SASEGT. This CDR3 contains 15 residues. This record belongs to a study of OX40 agonist ivuxolimab in advanced cancers. TCRdb keeps only in-frame clones here, not all; method: immunoSEQ multiplex PCR. This repertoire shows about 86,000 clones, 91% found once; its top ten account for roughly 8.7%. This receptor was identified in an adult with an advanced solid tumor such as melanoma, head and neck, liver or kidney cancer. The chain has TRBV6-1 and TRBJ2-1; 8 bases line up with TRBD2. This specimen was CD4+ or CD8+ T cells sorted from blood, taken in a trial of the OX40 agonist ivuxolimab. The CDR3 coding sequence is TGTGCCAGCAGGCCCCGGGGGAGCGGGAGTGCTGAGCAGTTCTTC. Its protein product is CASRPRGSGSAEQFF.